The source of this T cell receptor beta chain is a study of shared clonotypes between healthy human individuals (dated by TCRdb to 2020 to 2022). In terms of the full investigation: A couple of women and a few men aged 18 to 49 years were included in the cohort. Different laboratories and diverse techniques were used to prepare libraries and sequence TCR repertoires, to increase sequencing depth and limit assay-specific biases. Leukapheresis yielded between about 0.94 and 8.9 billion PBMCs per donor. For each donor, three plates each were used for CD4 naive and CD4 memory, two plates were used for CD8 naive, and one plate was used for CD8 memory. To estimate repertoire size and how much clonotype sharing occurs between individuals, the study deeply sequenced the blood TCR repertoires of a handful of healthy adults. Results and caveats for the whole study, not just this receptor: Roughly 5% of naive CD4, more than 3% of naive CD8, roughly 2.4% of memory CD4, and about 0.4% of memory CD8 clonotypes were shared across a few donors. The small number of donors limited the genetic and exposure-history diversity represented. Incomplete sequencing was indicated by rarefaction of sorted-subset datasets, despite the large sequencing depth. Only blood was sampled, and tissue TCR repertoires likely differ from those in blood. Estimated clonotype richness was generally larger for naive than for memory subsets. Compared with non-shared clonotypes, the clonotypes found in all four sorted-subset donors had higher generation probabilities. Pairwise subsampling indicated that sequencing depth was expected to affect the degree of clonotype sharing among donors.

Using the deep immunoSEQ assay, TCR CDR3 regions were amplified from genomic DNA by multiplex PCR. Extracted genomic DNA from each cell subset was spread evenly across all wells of several immunoSEQ 96-well plates, with each plate serving as a replicate. For sorted subsets, about 200 ng genomic DNA, equal to tens of thousands of T cell genomes, was loaded into each replicate PCR. Purified libraries were measured with a Qubit 3.0 fluorometer, size-checked on a Bioanalyzer 2100, and measured again with the KAPA Library Quantification kit. Every immunoSEQ 96-well plate was sequenced on a separate single-read 150-cycle Illumina NextSeq 550 flow cell. The original methods were these. Because the immunoSEQ output included only junctional sequences and no quality scores, the filtering could not be the same as the filtering used for full-length reads. To assign V/J genes and CDR3, sequences were annotated against IMGT germline references using PyIR, a Python wrapper for IgBLAST v1.9. Reads with weak V/J assignments (E-value above 1e-6), missing CDR3, stop codons, out-of-frame junctions, or ambiguous translated residues were removed. A V3J clonotype was defined by an identical inferred V gene, J gene, and CDR3 amino acid sequence. The percentage overlap between two repertoires was calculated by dividing the number of shared unique clonotypes by the size of the smaller repertoire. RTK rarefaction, the Chao1 estimator, and Recon v2.1 estimates of unobserved clonotypes were used to assess repertoire richness. For all TCRbeta clonotypes obtained by the gDNA method from a handful of donors, generation probabilities were computed with OLGA. The immuneACCESS repertoire file appears here via TCRdb, limited to in-frame rearrangements. These files lack a portion of the clones; in checked studies, under half of the deficit traces to unresolved V genes, and the cause of the others is not known. The DNA gave D and trimming, while V, J and clone size come from that table. In all, the sample holds 600,000 to 800,000 clones, and approximately 77% of those were seen once. Of the sample, under 2% is held by the ten largest clones.

The CDR3 measures 18 amino acids from cysteine to phenylalanine. CDR3 DNA is the only sequence kept; it has 54 bases, read in frame from the first base. The germline V gene gives CDR1 as SGHRS and CDR2 as YFSETQ. Unmatched junction bases come to 4, with V trimmed by 1 base and J by 0 bases. About this clone: Its antigen is still unknown. No much larger clone exists at a distance of one base, and base qualities are not known.

The donors were healthy, HIV-negative adults with no recently reported acute infections or vaccinations. Every donor was a Caucasian adult residing in Nashville, Tennessee, USA. CD4+ T cells were enriched through magnetic negative selection, after which naive cells were positively selected on CD45RA and the remaining negative fraction served as the memory subset. Blood was collected by leukapheresis, and PBMCs were isolated by Ficoll-Histopaque density gradient centrifugation and then cryopreserved in liquid nitrogen vapor phase. Analytical flow cytometry was used to check the purity and quantity of every magnetically sorted T cell population. From each sorted fraction, genomic DNA was isolated and quantified by UV absorbance on a Nanodrop 2000c.

The clonotype was recovered from a woman in her thirties in good health. This receptor chain uses TRBV5-1 and TRBJ2-1; 13 bases in between match TRBD2. The specimen sequenced was memory CD4+ T cells sorted from blood. In light of the paper, this sample's cell subset or site label describes: CD45RA-negative fraction. The DNA is TGCGCCAGCAGCTTGCCGGGACTAGCGGGAAGCTCCTACAATGAGCAGTTCTTC. Its protein is CASSLPGLAGSSYNEQFF. With the portions outside the CDR3 filled from the reference TRBV5-1 and TRBJ2-1 genes, the complete variable region becomes KAGVTQTPRYLIKTRGQQVTLSCSPISGHRSVSWYQQTPGQGLQFLFEYFSETQRNKGNFPGRFSGRQFSNSRSEMNVSTLELGDSALYLCASSLPGLAGSSYNEQFFGPGTRLTVL.